This T cell receptor beta chain was sequenced for a study of PD-1 blockade in classical Hodgkin lymphoma. Study-level results: Why repertoires differed is undefined; disease activity or prior therapy possibly contributed. Relative to healthy donors, newly diagnosed patients reportedly had lower baseline TCR diversity, which was reported as lower still in relapsed/refractory patients.

Remarks on this clone: The antigen is not known.

TCRdb's table, derived via immunoSEQ multiplex PCR, lists solely in-frame clones and lacks some. The table includes around 27,000 clones, more than 70% detected once. CDR3 length equals 16 residues. Germline V lookup: CDR1 KGHSH, CDR2 LQKENI. The sample's time point: newly diagnosed, previously untreated cHL patient sample. CD4+ T cells were purified from thawed PBMCs by magnetic negative selection. Untreated, newly diagnosed classical Hodgkin lymphoma PBMCs served for comparison. Sequencing input: CD4+ T cells from blood. This clonotype was obtained from a human donor with classical Hodgkin lymphoma. The chain has TRBV18 and TRBJ2-5; TRBD1 might be the D (5 bases). Matching the DNA end better, TRBJ2-7 makes the J call doubtful. Here the CDR3 reads CASSPLPRSQGSEQYF. In nucleotides, the CDR3 is TGTGCCAGCTCACCACTCCCCCGAAGTCAGGGCAGCGAGCAGTACTTC.